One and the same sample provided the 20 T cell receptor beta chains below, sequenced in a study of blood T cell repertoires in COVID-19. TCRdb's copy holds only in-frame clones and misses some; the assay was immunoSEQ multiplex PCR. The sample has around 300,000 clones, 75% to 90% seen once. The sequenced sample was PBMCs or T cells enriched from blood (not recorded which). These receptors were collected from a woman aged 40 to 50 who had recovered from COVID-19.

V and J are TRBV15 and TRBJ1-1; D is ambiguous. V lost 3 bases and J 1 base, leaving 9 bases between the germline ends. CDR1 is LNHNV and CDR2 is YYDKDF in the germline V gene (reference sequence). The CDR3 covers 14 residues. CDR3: CATSRPRRNTEAFF. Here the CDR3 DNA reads TGTGCCACCAGCAGGCCCCGGAGGAACACTGAAGCTTTCTTT.

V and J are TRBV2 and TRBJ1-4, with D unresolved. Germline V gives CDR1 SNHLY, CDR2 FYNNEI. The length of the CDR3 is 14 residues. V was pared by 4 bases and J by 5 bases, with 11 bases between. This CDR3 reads CASSGGGGNEKLFF. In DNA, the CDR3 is TGTGCCAGCAGTGGGGGAGGCGGGAATGAAAAACTGTTTTTT.

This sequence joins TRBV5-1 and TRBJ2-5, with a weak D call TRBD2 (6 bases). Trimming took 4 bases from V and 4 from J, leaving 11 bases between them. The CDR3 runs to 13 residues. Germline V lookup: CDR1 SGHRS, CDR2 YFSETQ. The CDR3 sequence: CASSPVGGETQYF. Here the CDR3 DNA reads TGCGCCAGCAGCCCCGTGGGGGGAGAGACCCAGTACTTC.

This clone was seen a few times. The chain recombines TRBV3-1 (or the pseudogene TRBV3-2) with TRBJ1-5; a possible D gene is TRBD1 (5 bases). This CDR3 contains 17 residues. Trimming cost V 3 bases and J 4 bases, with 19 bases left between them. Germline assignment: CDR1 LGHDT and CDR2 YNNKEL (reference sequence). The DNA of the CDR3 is TGTGCCAGCAGCCAGGGACTAGCAGGGTACCCAAATCAGCCCCAGCATTTT. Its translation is CASSQGLAGYPNQPQHF.

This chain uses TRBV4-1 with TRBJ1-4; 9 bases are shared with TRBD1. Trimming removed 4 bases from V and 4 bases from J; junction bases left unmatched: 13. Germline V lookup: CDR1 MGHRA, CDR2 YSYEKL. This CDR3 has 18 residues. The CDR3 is CASSPYHGTGSGNEKLFF. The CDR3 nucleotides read TGCGCCAGCAGCCCTTATCATGGGACAGGGAGCGGTAATGAAAAACTGTTTTTT.

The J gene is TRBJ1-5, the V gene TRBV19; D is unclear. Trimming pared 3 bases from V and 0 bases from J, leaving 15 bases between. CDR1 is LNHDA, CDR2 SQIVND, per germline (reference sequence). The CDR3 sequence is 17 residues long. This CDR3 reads CASSIGGSHYSNQPQHF. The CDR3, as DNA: TGTGCCAGTAGTATCGGCGGCAGCCATTATAGCAATCAGCCCCAGCATTTT.

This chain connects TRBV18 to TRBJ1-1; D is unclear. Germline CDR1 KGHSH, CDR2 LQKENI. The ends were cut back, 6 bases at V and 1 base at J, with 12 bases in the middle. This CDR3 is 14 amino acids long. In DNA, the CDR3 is TGTGCCAGCTCCTACGCGGGTAGGAACACTGAAGCTTTCTTT. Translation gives CASSYAGRNTEAFF.

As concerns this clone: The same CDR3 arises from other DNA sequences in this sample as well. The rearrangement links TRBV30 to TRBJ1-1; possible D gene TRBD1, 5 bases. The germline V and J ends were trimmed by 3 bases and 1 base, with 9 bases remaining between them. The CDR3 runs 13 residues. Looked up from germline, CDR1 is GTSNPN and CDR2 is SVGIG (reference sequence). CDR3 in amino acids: CAWSPQGNTEAFF. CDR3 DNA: TGTGCCTGGAGCCCTCAGGGGAACACTGAAGCTTTCTTT.

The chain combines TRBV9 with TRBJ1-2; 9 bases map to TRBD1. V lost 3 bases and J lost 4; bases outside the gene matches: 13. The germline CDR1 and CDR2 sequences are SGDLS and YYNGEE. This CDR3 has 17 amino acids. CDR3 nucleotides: TGTGCCAGCAGCGCGCCTCAACCGGGACAGGGAATCTATGGCTACACCTTC. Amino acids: CASSAPQPGQGIYGYTF.

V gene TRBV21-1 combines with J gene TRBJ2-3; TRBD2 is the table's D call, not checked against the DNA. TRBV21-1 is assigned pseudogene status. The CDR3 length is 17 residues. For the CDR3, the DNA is TGTGCCAGCAGCGGGTCTAGCGGGAGAAGGGGCACAGATACGCAGTATTTT. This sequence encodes CASSGSSGRRGTDTQYF.

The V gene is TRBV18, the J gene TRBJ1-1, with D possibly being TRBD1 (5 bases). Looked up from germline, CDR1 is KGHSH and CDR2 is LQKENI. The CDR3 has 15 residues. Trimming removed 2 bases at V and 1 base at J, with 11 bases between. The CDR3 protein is CASSPRGGTNTEAFF. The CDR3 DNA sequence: TGTGCCAGCTCACCAAGGGGAGGGACGAACACTGAAGCTTTCTTT. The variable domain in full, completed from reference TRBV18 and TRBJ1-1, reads NAGVMQNPRHLVRRRGQEARLRCSPMKGHSHVYWYRQLPEEGLKFMVYLQKENIIDESGMPKERFSAEFPKEGPSILRIQQVVRGDSAAYFCASSPRGGTNTEAFFGQGTRLTVV.

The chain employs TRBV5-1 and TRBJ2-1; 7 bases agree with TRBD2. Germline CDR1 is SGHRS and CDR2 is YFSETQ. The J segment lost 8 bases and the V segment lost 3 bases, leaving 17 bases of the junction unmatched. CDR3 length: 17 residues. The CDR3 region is CASSSGEGSYLSDEQFF. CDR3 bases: TGCGCCAGCAGCTCCGGGGAGGGATCCTACCTTTCGGATGAGCAGTTCTTC.

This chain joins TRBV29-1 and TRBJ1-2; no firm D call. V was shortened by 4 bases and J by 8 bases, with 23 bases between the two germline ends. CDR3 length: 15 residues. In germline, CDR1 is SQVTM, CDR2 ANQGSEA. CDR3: CSVGHPEREAYGYTF. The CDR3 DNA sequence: TGCAGCGTTGGGCACCCGGAGAGGGAAGCTTACGGCTACACCTTC.

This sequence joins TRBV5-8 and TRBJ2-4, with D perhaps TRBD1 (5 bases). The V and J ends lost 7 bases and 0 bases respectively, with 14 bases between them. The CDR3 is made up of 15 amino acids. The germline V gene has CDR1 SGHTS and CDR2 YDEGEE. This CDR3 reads CASGSGIIAKNIQYF. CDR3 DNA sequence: TGTGCCAGCGGATCAGGGATTATAGCCAAAAACATTCAGTACTTC.

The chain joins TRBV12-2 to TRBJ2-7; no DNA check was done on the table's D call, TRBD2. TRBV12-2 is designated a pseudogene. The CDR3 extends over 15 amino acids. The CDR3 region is CASRLAHRGTYEQYF. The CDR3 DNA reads TGTGCAAGTCGCTTAGCGCATCGGGGAACCTACGAGCAGTACTTC.

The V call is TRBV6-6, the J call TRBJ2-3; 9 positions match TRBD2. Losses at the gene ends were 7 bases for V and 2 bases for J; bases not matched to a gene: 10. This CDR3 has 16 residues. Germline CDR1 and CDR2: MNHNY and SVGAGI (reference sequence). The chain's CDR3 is CASTLQRGASTDTQYF. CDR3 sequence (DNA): TGTGCCAGCACCTTACAGCGGGGGGCCTCCACAGATACGCAGTATTTT.

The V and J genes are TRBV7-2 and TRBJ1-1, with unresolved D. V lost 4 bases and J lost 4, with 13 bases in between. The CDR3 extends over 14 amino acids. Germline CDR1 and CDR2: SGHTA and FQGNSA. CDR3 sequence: CASSSTLGSTEAFF. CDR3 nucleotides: TGTGCCAGCAGCTCAACCTTGGGGAGCACTGAAGCTTTCTTT.

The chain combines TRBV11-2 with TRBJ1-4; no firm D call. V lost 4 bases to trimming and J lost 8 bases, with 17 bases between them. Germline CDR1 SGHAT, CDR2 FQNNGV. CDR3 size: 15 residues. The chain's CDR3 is CASSWAHGLEEKLFF. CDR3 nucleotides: TGTGCCAGCAGCTGGGCTCACGGACTGGAAGAAAAACTGTTTTTT.

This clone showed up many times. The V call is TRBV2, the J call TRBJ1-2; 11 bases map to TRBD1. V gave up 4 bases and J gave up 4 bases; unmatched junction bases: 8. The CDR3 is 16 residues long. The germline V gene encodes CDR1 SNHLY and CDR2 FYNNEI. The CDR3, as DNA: TGTGCCAGCAGTGGATCCGGGACAGGGGGTGGCTATGGCTACACCTTC. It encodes CASSGSGTGGGYGYTF. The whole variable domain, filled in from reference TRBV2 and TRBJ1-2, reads EPEVTQTPSHQVTQMGQEVILRCVPISNHLYFYWYRQILGQKVEFLVSFYNNEISEKSEIFDDQFSVERPDGSNFTLKIRSTKLEDSAMYFCASSGSGTGGGYGYTFGSGTRLTVV.

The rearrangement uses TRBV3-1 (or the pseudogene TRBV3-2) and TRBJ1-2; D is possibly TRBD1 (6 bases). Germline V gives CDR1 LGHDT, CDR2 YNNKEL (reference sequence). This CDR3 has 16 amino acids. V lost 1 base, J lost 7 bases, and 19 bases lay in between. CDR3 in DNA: TGTGCCAGCAGCCAAGCTGCGGGGGGCTGGGTTAGTGGCTACACCTTC. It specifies CASSQAAGGWVSGYTF.